This TCR beta chain emerged from a study of vaccination and CD4 T cells after COVID-19. Germline V gene lookup returns CDR1 DFQATT and CDR2 SNEGSKA (reference sequence). Trimming pared 3 bases from V and 0 bases from J, leaving 12 bases between. This CDR3 comprises 15 residues. With the Oncomine TCR Beta short-read assay, DNA from cultured CD4+ T cells was sequenced. TCRdb processed the PCR reads anew with MiXCR; each CDR3 protein has one entry. The table has approximately 8,700 distinct CDR3 sequences, 65% seen once. About this clonotype itself: The antigen is unknown.

Treatment in this sample: roughly 11-day PBMC culture with coronavirus spike peptide pools or control peptides (ViraFEST assay). The TCR comes from a human donor who had recovered from COVID-19. The chain is built from TRBV20-1 and TRBJ1-3; tentatively, D is TRBD1 (6 bases). Sample: CD4+ T cells from blood, cultured in vitro. CDR3 nucleotides: TGCAGTGCTAGCCTTACAGGGTCCTCTGGAAACACCATATATTTT. Its translation is CSASLTGSSGNTIYF.